This TCR beta chain was profiled in a study of CD8+CD57+ T cells in acquired aplastic anemia. Study details: Sorted CD4+ and CD8+ cells yielded DNA averaging approximately 3 ug. Study-level points and caveats: Patient and control CD8+ Simpson's diversity was not significantly different. Some 28 CD8+ CDR3 sequences occurred in both the patients and the controls.

Losses at the gene ends were 8 bases for V and 9 bases for J; bases not matched to a gene: 14. CDR3 size: 15 residues. From germline, CDR1 is SEHNR and CDR2 FQNEAQ (reference sequence). The TCR beta profiling, which covered VDJ combination and CDR3 sequence, was carried out using genomic DNA as the template. Each CDR3 protein is one row after TCRdb ran MiXCR on the reads. The table shows about 270,000 distinct CDR3 sequences, with 50% to 70% occurring only once. As to this clonotype: Its antigen is unknown.

This receptor was identified in a human donor with severe aplastic anemia or a healthy control (not recorded which). The chain employs TRBV7-9 and TRBJ2-1; 9 bases map to TRBD2. The sequencing sample was made of sorted CD4+, CD8+, or CD8+CD57+ T cells (not recorded which) from PBMCs. Here the CDR3 DNA reads TGTGCCAGCCAAAGGGGCGGGGGGGCGTTAAGTGAGCAGTTCTTC. Encoded protein: CASQRGGGALSEQFF.